One and the same sample provided the 13 T cell receptor beta chains below, sequenced in a study of OX40 agonist ivuxolimab in advanced cancers. Library preparation employed the immunoSEQ multiplex PCR assay. TCRdb obtained this table from immuneACCESS and retained in-frame rearrangements with V and J assigned. These tables miss some clones; where compared with another copy, unresolved V genes account for less than half of the shortfall, and the remainder is unexplained. The sample table records 70,000 to 95,000 clones; around four fifths of these occur just once. The top ten hold 6% to 8% of the sample. The sample in question was CD4+ or CD8+ T cells sorted from blood, obtained in a trial of the OX40 agonist ivuxolimab. Receptor source: an adult with an advanced solid tumor such as melanoma, head and neck, liver or kidney cancer.

This clone occurred a few times. The chain joins TRBV2 to TRBJ1-1; D remains unclear. CDR1 is SNHLY and CDR2 is FYNNEI in the germline V gene. V shed 6 bases and J shed 1 base, with 12 bases lying between them. The CDR3 consists of 14 residues. The CDR3 is CASRLYNQNTEAFF. In DNA form, the CDR3 reads TGTGCCAGCAGGCTTTACAATCAGAACACTGAAGCTTTCTTT.

The sample holds one count of this clone. This chain links TRBV19 with TRBJ2-3; 12 positions agree with TRBD1. With V trimmed by 4 bases and J by 4 bases, 6 bases remained unmatched. CDR1 LNHDA and CDR2 SQIVND come from the germline V gene (reference sequence). The CDR3 runs to 16 residues. For the CDR3, the DNA is TGTGCCAGTAGTAATCCGGGACAGGGGGCCTCAGATACGCAGTATTTT. Amino acid sequence: CASSNPGQGASDTQYF.

The chain joins TRBV30 to TRBJ2-2; TRBD1 agrees at 7 bases. V shed 2 bases, J shed 6 bases, and the junction held 3 bases outside the gene matches. The CDR3 loop spans 13 amino acids. The V gene's germline CDR1 is GTSNPN and CDR2 SVGIG (reference sequence). CDR3 sequence (DNA): TGTGCCTGGAGTAACAGGGGTCCCGGGGAGCTGTTTTTT. Its translation: CAWSNRGPGELFF.

The chain employs TRBV10-1 and TRBJ1-6; D ambiguous. V gave up 2 bases and J gave up 8 bases, with 13 bases separating them. CDR1 is WNHNN, CDR2 SYGVQD, per germline (reference sequence). CDR3 length: 15 residues. CDR3 residues: CASSEGGFLDSPLHF. The CDR3 DNA is TGCGCCAGCAGTGAGGGCGGGTTCTTGGATTCACCCCTCCACTTT.

This sequence joins TRBV27 and TRBJ2-1; D gene ambiguous. CDR1 is MNHEY, CDR2 SMNVEV, per germline (reference sequence). The CDR3 is 13 residues long. V was shortened by 1 base and J by 10 bases, with 11 bases between the two germline ends. DNA of the CDR3: TGTGCCAGCAGTTTATTACCCAGAAGCGAGCAGTTCTTC. Encoded protein: CASSLLPRSEQFF.

The V gene is TRBV28, the J gene TRBJ2-1; 12 bases map to TRBD2. From germline, CDR1 is MDHEN and CDR2 SYDVKM. J gave up 6 bases and V 4 bases, and 7 bases lay outside the gene matches. This CDR3 has 16 residues. CDR3 nucleotides: TGTGCCAGCAGTTCCCTGACTAGCGGGAGAGGCAATGAGCAGTTCTTC. Translation: CASSSLTSGRGNEQFF.

The chain has TRBV28 and TRBJ1-2; no firm D call. Per the germline V gene, CDR1 is MDHEN and CDR2 is SYDVKM. The V gene lost 8 bases and the J gene lost 6 bases, with 13 bases spanning the gap. The length of the CDR3 is 12 residues. The CDR3 loop reads CASSPRRDGYTF. The CDR3 DNA is TGTGCCAGCTCCCCCAGGCGAGATGGCTACACCTTC.

The V and J genes are TRBV25-1 and TRBJ1-6, with 10 bases that match TRBD1. CDR3 length: 15 residues. CDR1 is MGHDK, CDR2 SYGVNS, per germline. Unmatched junction bases numbered 3, after V lost 4 bases and J lost 6 bases. The CDR3 nucleotides read TGTGCCAGCAGTGGGGACAGGGGACGTAATTCACCCCTCCACTTT. This encodes CASSGDRGRNSPLHF.

The gene calls are TRBV13 and TRBJ2-1; 11 nucleotides agree with TRBD2. CDR1 is PRHDT, CDR2 FYEKMQ, per germline (reference sequence). The CDR3 consists of 16 residues. V trimming: 8 bases; J trimming: 9 bases; junction bases outside the gene matches: 15. CDR3: CASETSGSVPSGEQFF. The CDR3 DNA reads TGTGCCAGCGAAACTAGCGGGAGTGTGCCTTCAGGTGAGCAGTTCTTC.

This rearrangement joins TRBV6-5 to TRBJ2-7; the D is unclear. The germline V gene has CDR1 MNHEY and CDR2 SVGAGI. The CDR3 is made up of 13 amino acids. V dropped 2 bases and J dropped 2 bases, with 7 bases sitting between them. The CDR3 coding sequence is TGTGCCAGCAGTTACGACGGAGCCTACGAGCAGTACGTC. Its translation: CASSYDGAYEQYV.

This chain connects TRBV28 to TRBJ2-1, with 11 nucleotides matching TRBD2. V gave up 4 bases and J gave up 8 bases; unmatched junction bases: 10. The CDR3 sequence is 16 residues long. Looked up from germline, CDR1 is MDHEN and CDR2 is SYDVKM. CDR3: CASSSLSGGARDEQFF. The CDR3 nucleotides are TGTGCCAGCAGTTCACTTAGCGGGGGGGCCAGAGATGAGCAGTTCTTC.

The CDR3 DNA reads TGTGCCATCAGTGAGTCGATTCTTCTCCGGCCATACAATGAGCAGTTCTTC. It specifies CAISESILLRPYNEQFF. This chain connects TRBV10-3 to TRBJ2-1; no reliable D call. Per germline, CDR1 ENHRY and CDR2 SYGVKD. The V gene lost 0 bases and the J gene lost 4 bases, with 16 bases spanning the gap. The CDR3 loop spans 17 amino acids.

The chain carries TRBV7-9 and TRBJ1-2, with TRBD1 as a possible D gene (6 bases). Germline V lookup: CDR1 SEHNR, CDR2 FQNEAQ (reference sequence). The CDR3 consists of 15 residues. Trimming shortened V by 5 bases and J by 4 bases, and 17 bases separated the two germline ends. The CDR3 loop reads CASSALTGASYGYTF. In nucleotides, the CDR3 is TGTGCCAGCAGCGCATTGACAGGTGCAAGCTATGGCTACACCTTC.